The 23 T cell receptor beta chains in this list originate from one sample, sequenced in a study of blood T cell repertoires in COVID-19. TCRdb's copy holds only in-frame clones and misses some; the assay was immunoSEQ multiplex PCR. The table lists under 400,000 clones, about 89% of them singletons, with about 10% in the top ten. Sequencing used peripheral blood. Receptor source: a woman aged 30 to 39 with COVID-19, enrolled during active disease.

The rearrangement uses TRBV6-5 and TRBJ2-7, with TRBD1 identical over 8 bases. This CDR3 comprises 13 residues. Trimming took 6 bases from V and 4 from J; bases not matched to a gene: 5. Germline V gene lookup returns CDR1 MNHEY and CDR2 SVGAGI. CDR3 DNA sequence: TGTGCCAGCAGCAAAGGACAGGGTTACGAGCAGTACTTC. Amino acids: CASSKGQGYEQYF.

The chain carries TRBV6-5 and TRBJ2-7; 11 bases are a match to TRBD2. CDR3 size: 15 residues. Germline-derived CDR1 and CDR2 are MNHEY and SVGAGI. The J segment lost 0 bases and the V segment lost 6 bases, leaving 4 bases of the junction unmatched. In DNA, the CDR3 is TGTGCCAGCAGCGCCGGGACTAGCGGCTCCTACGAGCAGTACTTC. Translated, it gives CASSAGTSGSYEQYF.

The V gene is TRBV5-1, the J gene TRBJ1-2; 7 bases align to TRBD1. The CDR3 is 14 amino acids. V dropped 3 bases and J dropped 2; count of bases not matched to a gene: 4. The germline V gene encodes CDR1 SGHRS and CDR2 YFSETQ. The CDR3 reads CASSSTGSNYGYTF. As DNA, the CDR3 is TGCGCCAGCAGCTCGACAGGGTCGAACTATGGCTACACCTTC.

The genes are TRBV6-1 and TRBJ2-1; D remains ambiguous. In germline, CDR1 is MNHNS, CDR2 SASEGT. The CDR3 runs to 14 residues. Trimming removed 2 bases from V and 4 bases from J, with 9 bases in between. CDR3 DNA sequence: TGTGCCAGCAGTGAAACCTGGGCTTACAATGAGCAGTTCTTC. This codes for CASSETWAYNEQFF.

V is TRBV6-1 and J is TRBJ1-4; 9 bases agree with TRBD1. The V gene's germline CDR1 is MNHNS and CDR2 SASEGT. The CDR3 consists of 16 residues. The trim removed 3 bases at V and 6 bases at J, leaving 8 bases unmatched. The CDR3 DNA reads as TGTGCCAGCAGTGACAACAGGGGGCGCGGTGATGAAAAACTGTTTTTT. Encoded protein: CASSDNRGRGDEKLFF.

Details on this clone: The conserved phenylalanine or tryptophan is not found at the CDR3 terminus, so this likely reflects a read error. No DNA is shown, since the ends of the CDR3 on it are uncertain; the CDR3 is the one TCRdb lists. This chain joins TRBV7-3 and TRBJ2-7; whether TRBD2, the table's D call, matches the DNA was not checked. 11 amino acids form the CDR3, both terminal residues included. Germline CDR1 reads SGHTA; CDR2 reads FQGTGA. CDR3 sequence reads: CASSLQRRGRL.

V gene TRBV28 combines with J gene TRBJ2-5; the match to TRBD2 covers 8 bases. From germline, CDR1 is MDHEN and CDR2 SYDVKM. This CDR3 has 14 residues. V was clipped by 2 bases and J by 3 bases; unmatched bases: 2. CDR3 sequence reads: CASSLGGRKETQYF. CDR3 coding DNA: TGTGCCAGCAGTTTAGGCGGGAGGAAAGAGACCCAGTACTTC.

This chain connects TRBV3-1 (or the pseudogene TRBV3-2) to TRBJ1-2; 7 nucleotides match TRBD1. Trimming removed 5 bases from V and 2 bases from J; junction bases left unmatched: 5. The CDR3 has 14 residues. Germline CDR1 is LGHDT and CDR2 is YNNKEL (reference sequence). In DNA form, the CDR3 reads TGTGCCAGCAGCTGGACAGGAACGAACTATGGCTACACCTTC. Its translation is CASSWTGTNYGYTF.

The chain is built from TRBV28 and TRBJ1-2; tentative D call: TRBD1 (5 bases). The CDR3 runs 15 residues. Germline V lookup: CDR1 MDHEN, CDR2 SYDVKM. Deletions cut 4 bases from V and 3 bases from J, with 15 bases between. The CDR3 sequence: CASSSPTGQHYGYTF. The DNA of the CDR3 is TGTGCCAGCAGTTCCCCTACAGGTCAGCACTATGGCTACACCTTC.

The CDR3 bases are TGCGCCAGCAGCCGCAGTACAGGGGGTGATGGCTACACCTTC. Protein product: CASSRSTGGDGYTF. This chain connects TRBV5-1 to TRBJ1-2; 8 bases map to TRBD1. Germline CDR1 is SGHRS and CDR2 is YFSETQ. The CDR3 totals 14 residues. With V trimmed by 4 bases and J by 6 bases, 8 bases remained unmatched.

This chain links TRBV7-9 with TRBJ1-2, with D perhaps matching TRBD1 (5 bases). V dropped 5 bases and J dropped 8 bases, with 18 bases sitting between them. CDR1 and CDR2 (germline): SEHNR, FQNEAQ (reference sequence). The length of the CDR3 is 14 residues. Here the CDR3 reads CASSPRDFLFGYTF. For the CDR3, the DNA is TGTGCCAGCAGCCCCCGGGACTTCCTATTCGGCTACACCTTC.

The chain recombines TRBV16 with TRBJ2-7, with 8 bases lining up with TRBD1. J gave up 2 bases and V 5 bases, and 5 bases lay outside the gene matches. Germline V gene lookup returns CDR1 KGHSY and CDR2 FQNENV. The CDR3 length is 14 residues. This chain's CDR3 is CASSWGQDAYEQYF. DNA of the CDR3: TGTGCCAGCAGCTGGGGACAGGACGCCTACGAGCAGTACTTC. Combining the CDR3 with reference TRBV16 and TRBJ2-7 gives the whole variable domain GEEVAQTPKHLVRGEGQKAKLYCAPIKGHSYVFWYQQVLKNEFKFLISFQNENVFDETGMPKERFSAKCLPNSPCSLEIQATKLEDSAVYFCASSWGQDAYEQYFGPGTRLTVT.

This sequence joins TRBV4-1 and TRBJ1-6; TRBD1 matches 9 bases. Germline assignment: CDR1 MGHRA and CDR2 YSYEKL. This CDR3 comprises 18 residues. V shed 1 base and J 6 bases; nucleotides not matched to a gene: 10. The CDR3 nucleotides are TGCGCCAGCAGCCAAGCCGTACAGGGGACAGGGAGTAATTCACCCCTCCACTTT. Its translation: CASSQAVQGTGSNSPLHF.

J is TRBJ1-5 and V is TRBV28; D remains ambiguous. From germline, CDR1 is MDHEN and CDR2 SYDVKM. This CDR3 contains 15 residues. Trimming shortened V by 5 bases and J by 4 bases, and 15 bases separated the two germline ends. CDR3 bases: TGTGCCAGCAGTCAACGTTTTACAGATAATCAGCCCCAGCATTTT. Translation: CASSQRFTDNQPQHF.

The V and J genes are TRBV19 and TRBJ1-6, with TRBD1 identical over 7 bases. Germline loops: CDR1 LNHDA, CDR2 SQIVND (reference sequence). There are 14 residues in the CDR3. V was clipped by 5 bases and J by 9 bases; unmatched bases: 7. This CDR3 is CASSSDRFSSPLHF. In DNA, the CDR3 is TGTGCCAGTAGTTCGGACAGGTTCAGTTCACCCCTCCACTTT.

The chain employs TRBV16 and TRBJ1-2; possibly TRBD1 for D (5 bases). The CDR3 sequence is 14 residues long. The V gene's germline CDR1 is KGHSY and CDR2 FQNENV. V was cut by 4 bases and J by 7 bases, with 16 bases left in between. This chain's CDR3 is CASSPGQGGSGYTF. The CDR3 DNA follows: TGTGCCAGCAGCCCAGGGCAGGGTGGTTCTGGCTACACCTTC.

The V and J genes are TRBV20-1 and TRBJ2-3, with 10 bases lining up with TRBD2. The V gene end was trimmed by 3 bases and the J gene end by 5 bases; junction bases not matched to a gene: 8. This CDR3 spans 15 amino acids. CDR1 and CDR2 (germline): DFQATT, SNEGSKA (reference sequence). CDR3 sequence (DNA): TGCAGTGCTAGTGAGCGGGAGGGCCCCCTAGATACGCAGTATTTT. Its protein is CSASEREGPLDTQYF.

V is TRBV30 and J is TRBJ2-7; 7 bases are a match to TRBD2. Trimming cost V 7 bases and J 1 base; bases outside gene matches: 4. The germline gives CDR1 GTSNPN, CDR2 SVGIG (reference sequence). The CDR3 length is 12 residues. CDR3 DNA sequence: TGTGCCTCCTCTAGCGGATCCTACGAGCAGTACTTC. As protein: CASSSGSYEQYF. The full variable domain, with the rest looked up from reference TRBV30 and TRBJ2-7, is SQTIHQWPATLVQPVGSPLSLECTVEGTSNPNLYWYRQAAGRGLQLLFYSVGIGQISSEVPQNLSASRPQDRQFILSSKKLLLSDSGFYLCASSSGSYEQYFGPGTRLTVT.

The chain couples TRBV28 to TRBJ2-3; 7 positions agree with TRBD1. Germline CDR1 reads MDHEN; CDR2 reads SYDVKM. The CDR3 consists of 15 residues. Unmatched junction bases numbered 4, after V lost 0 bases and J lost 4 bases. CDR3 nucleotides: TGTGCCAGCAGTTTATGGGGACAGACTTCAGATACGCAGTATTTT. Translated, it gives CASSLWGQTSDTQYF.

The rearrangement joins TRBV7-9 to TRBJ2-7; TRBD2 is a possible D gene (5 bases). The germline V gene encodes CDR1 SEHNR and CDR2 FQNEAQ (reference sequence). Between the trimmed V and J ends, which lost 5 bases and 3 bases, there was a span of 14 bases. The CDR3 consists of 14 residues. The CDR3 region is CASSPAGRIYEQYF. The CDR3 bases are TGTGCCAGCAGCCCTGCGGGCAGGATCTACGAGCAGTACTTC.

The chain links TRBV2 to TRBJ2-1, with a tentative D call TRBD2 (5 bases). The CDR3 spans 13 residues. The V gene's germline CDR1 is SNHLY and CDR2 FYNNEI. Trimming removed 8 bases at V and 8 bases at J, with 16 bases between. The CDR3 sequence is CASGSPAGDEQFF. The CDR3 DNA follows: TGTGCCAGCGGGAGTCCAGCTGGGGATGAGCAGTTCTTC.

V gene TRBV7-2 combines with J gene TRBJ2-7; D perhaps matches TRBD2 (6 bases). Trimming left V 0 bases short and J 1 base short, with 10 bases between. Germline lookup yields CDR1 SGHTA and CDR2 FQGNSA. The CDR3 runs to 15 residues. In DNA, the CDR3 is TGTGCCAGCAGCTTAGCAGGGACTGCTTCCTACGAGCAGTACTTC. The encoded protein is CASSLAGTASYEQYF.

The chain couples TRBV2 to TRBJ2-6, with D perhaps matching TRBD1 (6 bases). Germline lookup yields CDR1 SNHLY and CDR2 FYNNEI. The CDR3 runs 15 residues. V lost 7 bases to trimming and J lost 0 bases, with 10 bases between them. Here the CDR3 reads CASTWGRSGANVLTF. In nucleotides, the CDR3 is TGTGCCAGCACTTGGGGGCGCTCTGGGGCCAACGTCCTGACTTTC.